This T cell receptor (beta chain) derives from a study of shared clonotypes between healthy human individuals (dated by TCRdb to the early 2020s). Study-wide context: Two women and a few men aged 18 to 49 years were included in the cohort. For each donor, CD4 naive and CD4 memory were each given three plates, CD8 naive was given two plates, and CD8 memory was given one plate. Blood TCR repertoires of about 5 healthy adults were deeply sequenced to estimate repertoire size and the extent of clonotype sharing between individuals. To increase sequencing depth and limit assay-specific biases, different laboratories used diverse techniques to prepare libraries and sequence TCR repertoires. Each donor's leukapheresis produced roughly between roughly 0.85 and 9 billion PBMCs.

Using the deep immunoSEQ assay, TCR CDR3 regions were amplified from genomic DNA by multiplex PCR. For each cell subset, the extracted genomic DNA was distributed evenly across all wells of several immunoSEQ 96-well plates, and each plate served as one replicate. For sorted subsets, each replicate PCR was loaded with 200 to 250 ng genomic DNA, equivalent to approximately 33,000 T cell genomes. The purified libraries were quantified using a Qubit 3.0 fluorometer, sized with a Bioanalyzer 2100, and then quantified again using the KAPA Library Quantification kit. A separate single-read 150-cycle Illumina NextSeq 550 flow cell was used to sequence each immunoSEQ 96-well plate. The published analysis was carried out like this. The immunoSEQ output contained only junctional sequences without quality scores, so filtering could not match that applied to full-length reads. Sequences were annotated with PyIR, a Python wrapper for IgBLAST v1.9, using IMGT germline references to assign V/J genes and CDR3. Reads were removed for weak V/J assignments (E-value above 1e-6), missing CDR3, stop codons, out-of-frame junctions, or ambiguous translated residues. V3J clonotypes were defined by identical inferred V gene, J gene, and CDR3 amino acid sequence. Percentage overlap between repertoires was computed as shared unique clonotypes divided by the size of the smaller repertoire. Repertoire richness was assessed with RTK rarefaction, the Chao1 estimator, and Recon v2.1 estimates of unobserved clonotypes. OLGA was used to compute generation probabilities for all TCRbeta clonotypes that the gDNA method yielded from a handful of donors. Held by TCRdb, this immuneACCESS table contains in-frame sequences only and omits some clones. Under half of the omission traces to an unresolved V gene where checked; the cause of the rest is unknown. The V and J calls and clone size were taken over from that table, and D and trimming were inferred from the DNA. The sample yields 560,000 or so clones; approximately 96% were counted once. About 0.11% of the sample rests with the top ten.

V loses 8 bases at its end and J loses 2 bases; junction bases beyond the gene matches: 7. The CDR3 numbers 14 residues from cysteine through phenylalanine. Only CDR3 DNA remains: 42 bases, in frame from the first base. CDR1 MNHEY and CDR2 SMNVEV were looked up in the germline V gene (reference sequence). Worth noting for this clone: The antigen it binds to is not known. There are no base qualities to consult, and no much larger clone falls within one base.

CD8 naive samples consisted of CD45RO-negative cells that were positively selected for CCR7, yielding a CD45RA+CCR7+ population without TemRA cells. The donors were healthy, HIV-negative adults who had no recently reported acute infections or vaccinations. Every donor was a Caucasian adult living in Nashville, Tennessee, USA. Blood was obtained by leukapheresis, after which PBMCs were separated by Ficoll-Histopaque density gradient centrifugation and cryopreserved in liquid nitrogen vapor phase. Analytical flow cytometry was used to check the purity and quantity of every magnetically sorted T cell population. From each sorted fraction, genomic DNA was isolated and quantified by UV absorbance on a Nanodrop 2000c. Results the study describes overall, beyond this receptor: Pairwise subsampling led to the expectation that sequencing depth would affect the degree of clonotype sharing among donors. Larger estimated clonotype richness was generally found for naive subsets than for memory subsets. Sampling was restricted to blood, and TCR repertoires in tissue are likely to differ from TCR repertoires in blood. Across a handful of donors, around 5% of naive CD4, approximately 3.6% of naive CD8, approximately 2.5% of memory CD4, and over 0.35% of memory CD8 clonotypes were shared. Rarefaction of sorted-subset datasets indicated incomplete sequencing despite the large sequencing depth. Because the study included a small number of donors, the genetic and exposure-history diversity represented was limited. Compared with non-shared clonotypes, clonotypes shared by all four sorted-subset donors had higher generation probabilities.

The specimen was naive CD8+ T cells sorted from blood. The cell subset or site label, as the study defines it: CD45RA+CCR7+. This receptor was identified in a woman in her 30s in good health. Here the chain combines TRBV27 and TRBJ2-3, with TRBD1 matching 7 junction bases. The CDR3 region has the sequence CASGWTGTTDTQYF. The DNA reads as follows: TGTGCCAGCGGATGGACAGGCACCACAGATACGCAGTATTTT.